Given below is one T cell receptor beta chain in context. The antigen remains undetermined. Trimming pared 2 bases from V and 7 bases from J, leaving 5 bases between. CDR1 and CDR2 (germline): SNHLY, FYNNEI. The CDR3 is 12 residues long. This PCR relied on a set of 60 Vbeta primers and 13 Jbeta primers. The protocol was immunoSEQ multiplex PCR, while the TCRdb copy is restricted to in-frame clones and leaves out a portion. This sample has roughly 93,000 clones; about four fifths occur once, and the top ten carry under 8.5%. The source of the sample is a study of cytomegalovirus exposure and HLA in healthy donors. Study outcomes and limitations: Researchers reported that three CMV-associated chains were confirmed in vitro as CMV antigen-specific.

The sequenced material came from PBMCs. This TCR was sampled from a man under 40 in good health and CMV-seronegative. The rearrangement joins TRBV2 to TRBJ2-2; no firm D call. The chain's CDR3 is CASSETGGELFF. The CDR3 DNA follows: TGTGCCAGCAGTGAAACCGGCGGGGAGCTGTTTTTT.